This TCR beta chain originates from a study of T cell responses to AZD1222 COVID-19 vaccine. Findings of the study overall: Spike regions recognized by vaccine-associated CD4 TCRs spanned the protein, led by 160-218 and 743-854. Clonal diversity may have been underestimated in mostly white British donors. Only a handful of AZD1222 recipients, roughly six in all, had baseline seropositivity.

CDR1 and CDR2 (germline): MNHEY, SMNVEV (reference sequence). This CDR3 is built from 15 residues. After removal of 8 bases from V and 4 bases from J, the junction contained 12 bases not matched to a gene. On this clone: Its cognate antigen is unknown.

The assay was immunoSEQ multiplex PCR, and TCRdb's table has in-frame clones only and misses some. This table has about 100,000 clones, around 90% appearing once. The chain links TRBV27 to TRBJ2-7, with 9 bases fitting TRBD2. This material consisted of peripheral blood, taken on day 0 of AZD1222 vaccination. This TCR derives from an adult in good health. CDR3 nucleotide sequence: TGTGCCAGCTCCCTCTTTGCGGGAGGGGGATACGAGCAGTACTTC. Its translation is CASSLFAGGGYEQYF.